The clone carrying this T cell receptor beta chain occurred many times. Its antigen is still unknown. TCRdb independently ran MiXCR on the 5' RACE reads; one entry per CDR3 protein. The profile shows 500,000 or so distinct CDR3 sequences, about 14% of them singletons. CDR1 is SGHTA and CDR2 is FQGNSA in the germline V gene. J was trimmed by 8 bases and V by 4 bases; bases with no gene match: 8. The CDR3 runs 14 residues. This sample stems from a study of identical twins. Regarding the study as a whole: Monozygotic twin pairs showed more out-of-frame TCR alpha sharing than models estimated. The more abundant beta clonotypes in cord blood had fewer insertions, and memory repertoires did not show this. Possibly, invariant MAIT and iNKT cells partly confounded zero-insertion analyses.

These records were also assigned to another study, of yellow fever vaccine responses in identical twins. As that report states: Twins reportedly had a vaccine T cell response that seemed partly convergent, partly personalized.

This chain links TRBV7-2 with TRBJ1-2, with 9 bases fitting TRBD1. The TCR originated in a woman younger than 30 in good health. Sequenced material: CD4+ T cells sorted from blood. The CDR3 sequence: CASSSRTGVGGYTF. The CDR3 DNA reads TGTGCCAGCAGCTCCCGGACAGGGGTTGGCGGCTACACCTTC.